These T cell receptor beta chains were read from a single sample in a study of CD8+ T cells in alopecia areata. Sequencing was performed with immunoSEQ multiplex PCR; in TCRdb, only in-frame clones are kept and a portion is missing. The sample gives over 200,000 clones, about 64% of which show up once; about 4.2% is in the top ten. The sample consisted of CD4+ T cells sorted from blood, taken at week 4, from a patient treated with tofacitinib. The receptors come from a human donor with alopecia areata. Both conserved end residues are part of each CDR3. The D gene is left open where the match is weak. Size is omitted from some rows. Given values are once, few, many or a class for expanded clones.

CDR3 protein: CASSRGRGGSGTDTQYF; CDR3 DNA: TGTGCCAGTAGCAGAGGGCGCGGGGGGTCGGGCACAGATACGCAGTATTTT; D gene: TRBD2; J gene: TRBJ2-3; V gene: TRBV19; clone size: few
CDR3 protein: CAISEDRGQTQYF; CDR3 DNA: TGTGCCATCAGTGAGGACAGGGGCCAGACCCAGTACTTC; D gene: TRBD1; J gene: TRBJ2-5; V gene: TRBV10-3; clone size: -
CDR3 protein: CASSLSAMNTEAFF; CDR3 DNA: TGTGCCAGCAGCTTATCGGCCATGAACACTGAAGCTTTCTTT; D gene: -; J gene: TRBJ1-1; V gene: TRBV7-3; clone size: once
CDR3 protein: CAWSVGPWDEKLFF; CDR3 DNA: TGTGCCTGGAGTGTAGGACCTTGGGACGAAAAACTGTTTTTT; D gene: -; J gene: TRBJ1-4; V gene: TRBV30; clone size: once
CDR3 protein: CASSPGTGGEETQYF; CDR3 DNA: TGCGCCAGCAGCCCCGGGACAGGGGGAGAAGAGACCCAGTACTTC; D gene: TRBD1; J gene: TRBJ2-5; V gene: TRBV5-1; clone size: few
CDR3 protein: CASGDDITTDTQYF; CDR3 DNA: TGCGCCAGCGGGGACGACATTACCACAGATACGCAGTATTTT; D gene: -; J gene: TRBJ2-3; V gene: TRBV5-1; clone size: once
CDR3 protein: CAWSGQETQYF; CDR3 DNA: TGTGCCTGGAGTGGGCAAGAGACCCAGTACTTC; D gene: -; J gene: TRBJ2-5; V gene: TRBV30; clone size: few
CDR3 protein: CASSSRLAGDQETQYF; CDR3 DNA: TGTGCCAGCAGCTCCAGATTAGCGGGGGACCAAGAGACCCAGTACTTC; D gene: TRBD2; J gene: TRBJ2-5; V gene: TRBV5-6; clone size: -
CDR3 protein: CSVLITGAQGYTF; CDR3 DNA: TGCAGCGTCCTGATCACGGGGGCGCAAGGCTACACCTTC; D gene: -; J gene: TRBJ1-2; V gene: TRBV29-1; clone size: -
CDR3 protein: CASSYSGLGSPLHF; CDR3 DNA: TGTGCCAGCAGTTACTCAGGGCTCGGTTCACCCCTCCACTTT; D gene: -; J gene: TRBJ1-6; V gene: TRBV6-5; clone size: few
CDR3 protein: CASSLRGPGANVLTF; CDR3 DNA: TGCGCCAGCAGCTTGAGGGGTCCCGGGGCCAACGTCCTGACTTTC; D gene: -; J gene: TRBJ2-6; V gene: TRBV5-1; clone size: -
CDR3 protein: CASSFVSGSGANVLTF; CDR3 DNA: TGTGCCAGCAGCTTCGTCTCAGGCTCTGGGGCCAACGTCCTGACTTTC; D gene: -; J gene: TRBJ2-6; V gene: TRBV5-6; clone size: -
CDR3 protein: CSVERAGGLSDTQYF; CDR3 DNA: TGCAGCGTTGAACGGGCGGGGGGGCTCTCAGATACGCAGTATTTT; D gene: TRBD2; J gene: TRBJ2-3; V gene: TRBV29-1; clone size: -
CDR3 protein: CASSELETVQETQYF; CDR3 DNA: TGTGCCAGCAGTGAACTTGAGACAGTTCAAGAGACCCAGTACTTC; D gene: -; J gene: TRBJ2-5; V gene: TRBV2; clone size: -
CDR3 protein: CATSRDSRVTADTQYF; CDR3 DNA: TGTGCCACCAGCAGAGACTCCCGAGTCACCGCAGATACGCAGTATTTT; D gene: -; J gene: TRBJ2-3; V gene: TRBV15; clone size: -
CDR3 protein: CASREDTQYF; CDR3 DNA: TGTGCCAGCAGGGAGGATACGCAGTATTTT; D gene: -; J gene: TRBJ2-3; V gene: TRBV2; clone size: -
CDR3 protein: CASSQVSVYEQYF; CDR3 DNA: TGTGCCAGCAGCCAAGTATCCGTGTACGAGCAGTACTTC; D gene: -; J gene: TRBJ2-7; V gene: TRBV14; clone size: -
CDR3 protein: CASKLAENYGYTF; CDR3 DNA: TGTGCCAGTAAGTTGGCCGAGAACTATGGCTACACCTTC; D gene: -; J gene: TRBJ1-2; V gene: TRBV19; clone size: -
CDR3 protein: CASSAQVLGANVLTF; CDR3 DNA: TGTGCCAGCAGCGCCCAGGTCCTGGGGGCCAACGTCCTGACTTTC; D gene: -; J gene: TRBJ2-6; V gene: TRBV7-2; clone size: -
CDR3 protein: CASSWGGNQPQHF; CDR3 DNA: TGTGCCAGCAGTTGGGGAGGCAATCAGCCCCAGCATTTT; D gene: -; J gene: TRBJ1-5; V gene: TRBV6-5; clone size: -
CDR3 protein: CASSLGETGVNTEAFF; CDR3 DNA: TGTGCCAGCAGCTTGGGCGAGACAGGGGTGAACACTGAAGCTTTCTTT; D gene: TRBD1; J gene: TRBJ1-1; V gene: TRBV5-6; clone size: -
CDR3 protein: CASSFWRGSETQYF; CDR3 DNA: TGTGCCAGCAGCTTCTGGAGGGGAAGCGAGACCCAGTACTTC; D gene: -; J gene: TRBJ2-5; V gene: TRBV5-6; clone size: -
CDR3 protein: CASSLTGGAPYSPLHF; CDR3 DNA: TGTGCCAGCAGCCTTACAGGGGGCGCCCCGTATTCACCCCTCCACTTT; D gene: TRBD1; J gene: TRBJ1-6; V gene: TRBV5-4; clone size: few
CDR3 protein: CSAGQGRVDGYTF; CDR3 DNA: TGCAGCGCGGGACAGGGGAGGGTCGATGGCTACACCTTC; D gene: TRBD1; J gene: TRBJ1-2; V gene: TRBV29-1; clone size: -
CDR3 protein: CASSEEPRGSRRTFF; CDR3 DNA: TGTGCCAGCAGTGAAGAACCCAGGGGAAGTCGAAGAACTTTCTTT; D gene: -; J gene: TRBJ1-1; V gene: TRBV25-1; clone size: -
CDR3 protein: CASSQGLDADTQYF; CDR3 DNA: TGTGCCAGCAGCCAGGGACTAGATGCGGATACGCAGTATTTT; D gene: TRBD2; J gene: TRBJ2-3; V gene: TRBV7-2; clone size: -
CDR3 protein: CASSVAEATAQFF; CDR3 DNA: TGTGCCAGCAGCGTAGCGGAGGCGACGGCCCAGTTCTTC; D gene: -; J gene: TRBJ2-1; V gene: TRBV9; clone size: -
CDR3 protein: CAISREKNTEAFF; CDR3 DNA: TGTGCCATCAGTCGCGAAAAGAACACTGAAGCTTTCTTT; D gene: -; J gene: TRBJ1-1; V gene: TRBV10-3; clone size: few
CDR3 protein: CASSWRGAQETQYF; CDR3 DNA: TGTGCCAGCAGCTGGCGGGGGGCCCAAGAGACCCAGTACTTC; D gene: TRBD2; J gene: TRBJ2-5; V gene: TRBV7-2; clone size: -
CDR3 protein: CASSSGQKETQYF; CDR3 DNA: TGTGCCAGCAGTTCGGGACAGAAAGAGACCCAGTACTTC; D gene: TRBD1; J gene: TRBJ2-5; V gene: TRBV7-2; clone size: -
CDR3 protein: CASQANHVSNTEAFF; CDR3 DNA: TGTGCCAGTCAAGCCAACCACGTATCGAACACTGAAGCTTTCTTT; D gene: -; J gene: TRBJ1-1; V gene: TRBV6-1; clone size: few
CDR3 protein: CSVEGPADGYTF; CDR3 DNA: TGCAGCGTTGAGGGCCCAGCGGATGGCTACACCTTC; D gene: -; J gene: TRBJ1-2; V gene: TRBV29-1; clone size: -
CDR3 protein: CAWSFRGRPYGNTIYF; CDR3 DNA: TGTGCCTGGAGTTTCCGAGGGCGTCCCTATGGAAACACCATATATTTT; D gene: -; J gene: TRBJ1-3; V gene: TRBV30; clone size: -
CDR3 protein: CASSRGFSYNEQFF; CDR3 DNA: TGTGCCAGCAGTCGGGGCTTCTCCTACAATGAGCAGTTCTTC; D gene: -; J gene: TRBJ2-1; V gene: TRBV27; clone size: -
CDR3 protein: CASSLVQQETQYF; CDR3 DNA: TGTGCCAGCAGCTTGGTACAGCAAGAGACCCAGTACTTC; D gene: -; J gene: TRBJ2-5; V gene: TRBV5-4; clone size: -
CDR3 protein: CASSREVAVTYNEQFF; CDR3 DNA: TGCGCCAGCAGCCGAGAAGTGGCAGTTACCTACAATGAGCAGTTCTTC; D gene: -; J gene: TRBJ2-1; V gene: TRBV4-3; clone size: few
CDR3 protein: CASSLRENTEAFF; CDR3 DNA: TGTGCCAGCAGCTTACGGGAGAACACTGAAGCTTTCTTT; D gene: -; J gene: TRBJ1-1; V gene: TRBV11-3; clone size: few
CDR3 protein: CASRRGITGELFF; CDR3 DNA: TGCGCCAGCCGTAGGGGGATCACCGGGGAGCTGTTTTTT; D gene: -; J gene: TRBJ2-2; V gene: TRBV23-1; clone size: -
CDR3 protein: CASSPTSGGTDTQYF; CDR3 DNA: TGTGCCAGCAGCCCAACTAGCGGGGGCACAGATACGCAGTATTTT; D gene: TRBD2; J gene: TRBJ2-3; V gene: TRBV11-3; clone size: -
CDR3 protein: CSVARQRNTEAFF; CDR3 DNA: TGCAGCGTTGCTCGGCAGAGAAACACTGAAGCTTTCTTT; D gene: -; J gene: TRBJ1-1; V gene: TRBV29-1; clone size: once
CDR3 protein: CAWTGSYNEQFF; CDR3 DNA: TGTGCCTGGACCGGCTCCTACAATGAGCAGTTCTTC; D gene: -; J gene: TRBJ2-1; V gene: TRBV30; clone size: -
CDR3 protein: CAWMRTDPGYTF; CDR3 DNA: TGTGCCTGGATGCGGACGGACCCTGGCTACACCTTC; D gene: -; J gene: TRBJ1-2; V gene: TRBV30; clone size: few
CDR3 protein: CASSTISGGHYEQYF; CDR3 DNA: TGTGCCAGCAGCACAATAAGCGGGGGCCACTACGAGCAGTACTTC; D gene: TRBD2; J gene: TRBJ2-7; V gene: TRBV25-1; clone size: -
CDR3 protein: CAWSGYTEAFF; CDR3 DNA: TGTGCCTGGAGTGGATACACTGAAGCTTTCTTT; D gene: -; J gene: TRBJ1-1; V gene: TRBV30; clone size: -
CDR3 protein: CASSFLKSYGYTF; CDR3 DNA: TGTGCCAGCAGCTTCCTTAAGTCCTATGGCTACACCTTC; D gene: -; J gene: TRBJ1-2; V gene: TRBV11-2; clone size: -
CDR3 protein: CASSSRQSNQPQHF; CDR3 DNA: TGTGCCAGCAGCTCTCGACAGAGCAATCAGCCCCAGCATTTT; D gene: -; J gene: TRBJ1-5; V gene: TRBV7-2; clone size: -
CDR3 protein: CASSQVGSGDAPDQPQHF; CDR3 DNA: TGCGCCAGCAGCCAAGTTGGCTCCGGGGACGCGCCCGATCAGCCCCAGCATTTT; D gene: -; J gene: TRBJ1-5; V gene: TRBV4-1; clone size: -
CDR3 protein: CASSRTGGNYGYTF; CDR3 DNA: TGTGCCAGCAGCCGAACAGGGGGTAACTATGGCTACACCTTC; D gene: TRBD1; J gene: TRBJ1-2; V gene: TRBV27; clone size: few
CDR3 protein: CASTRTGVRQETQYF; CDR3 DNA: TGTGCCAGCACCAGGACAGGTGTACGGCAAGAGACCCAGTACTTC; D gene: TRBD1; J gene: TRBJ2-5; V gene: TRBV6-5; clone size: -
CDR3 protein: CASSLREQGANSPLHF; CDR3 DNA: TGCGCCAGCAGCTTGCGAGAACAGGGGGCGAATTCACCCCTCCACTTT; D gene: TRBD1; J gene: TRBJ1-6; V gene: TRBV5-1; clone size: -
CDR3 protein: CASSLGGESPLHF; CDR3 DNA: TGCGCCAGCAGCTTGGGAGGGGAGTCACCCCTCCACTTT; D gene: -; J gene: TRBJ1-6; V gene: TRBV5-1; clone size: -
CDR3 protein: CASSLSIGGGGEDTQYF; CDR3 DNA: TGTGCCAGCAGCTTAAGTATAGGGGGGGGCGGAGAAGATACGCAGTATTTT; D gene: -; J gene: TRBJ2-3; V gene: TRBV7-2; clone size: few
CDR3 protein: CASSLARNYGYTF; CDR3 DNA: TGTGCCAGCAGCTTAGCACGGAACTATGGCTACACCTTC; D gene: -; J gene: TRBJ1-2; V gene: TRBV11-2; clone size: -
CDR3 protein: CAWSVGQVSYEQYF; CDR3 DNA: TGTGCCTGGAGTGTAGGACAGGTCTCCTACGAGCAGTACTTC; D gene: TRBD1; J gene: TRBJ2-7; V gene: TRBV30; clone size: -